A single sample is the source of the 26 T cell receptor beta chains below, sequenced in a study of T cell repertoires in aging, cancer and after chemotherapy. Amplification of TCR beta used genomic DNA extracted from peripheral blood. TRB rearrangements spanning V, D and J were amplified using mixed TRB-A/B primers. TCRdb itself ran the multiplex PCR reads through MiXCR, one entry per CDR3 protein. The data show some 10,000 distinct CDR3 sequences, around 30% seen once. Material for sequencing was blood. The receptors originated from a human donor in good health.

The V gene is TRBV6-1, the J gene TRBJ2-4; no definite D call. Germline V gene lookup returns CDR1 MNHNS and CDR2 SASEGT. This CDR3 contains 12 residues. Trimming removed 10 bases at V and 6 bases at J, with 13 bases between. CDR3 residues: CAISLGANIQYF. CDR3 coding DNA: TGTGCCATCAGCTTAGGAGCAAACATTCAGTACTTC.

This rearrangement joins TRBV5-4 to TRBJ2-2; D is undetermined. V lost 4 bases, J lost 0 bases, and 10 bases lay in between. This CDR3 is 15 amino acids long. Germline CDR1 reads SGHNT; CDR2 reads YYREEE (reference sequence). The CDR3 reads CASSPSLANTGELFF. The DNA for the CDR3 is TGTGCCAGCAGCCCCTCCCTAGCGAACACCGGGGAGCTGTTTTTT. Full variable domain (remainder filled in from reference TRBV5-4 and TRBJ2-2): ETGVTQSPTHLIKTRGQQVTLRCSSQSGHNTVSWYQQALGQGPQFIFQYYREEENGRGNFPPRFSGLQFPNYSSELNVNALELDDSALYLCASSPSLANTGELFFGEGSRLTVL.

The chain links TRBV11-1 to TRBJ1-4; the D gene is possibly TRBD1 (5 bases). The CDR3 spans 15 residues. CDR1 is SGHAT and CDR2 is FQDESV in the germline V gene (reference sequence). V was pared by 6 bases and J by 5 bases, with 16 bases between. The CDR3 loop reads CASRKNWGANEKLFF. CDR3 coding DNA: TGTGCCAGCAGGAAAAATTGGGGCGCAAATGAAAAACTGTTTTTT.

Of note for this clonotype: At one boundary the junction diverges from the germline segment, which might be a read error. The J gene is TRBJ1-6, the V gene TRBV19; D uncertain. The CDR3 is 14 residues long. Germline CDR1 and CDR2: LNHDA and SQIVND (reference sequence). The CDR3 DNA follows: TGTGCCAGTAGTATGGCCTCGGGTAATACACCCCTCCACTTT. Its protein product is CASSMASGNTPLHF.

The V and J genes are TRBV5-4 and TRBJ2-4; 8 nucleotides agree with TRBD1. This CDR3 is built from 13 residues. V lost 0 bases and J lost 9; bases outside the gene matches: 2. CDR1 SGHNT and CDR2 YYREEE come from the germline V gene (reference sequence). The CDR3 here is CASSLGQGSIQYF. The CDR3 DNA reads TGTGCCAGCAGCTTGGGACAGGGGTCCATTCAGTACTTC.

To note about this clonotype: A much larger clone is a single base away; this may be a read error. The chain couples TRBV29-1 to TRBJ1-4, with unresolved D. Germline values: CDR1 SQVTM, CDR2 ANQGSEA. The CDR3 has 14 amino acids. CDR3 loop: CSAFDLATNERLFF. The CDR3 DNA follows: TGCAGCGCCTTCGACTTGGCAACTAATGAAAGACTGTTTTTT. Complete variable domain (other parts from reference TRBV29-1 and TRBJ1-4): SAVISQKPSRDICQRGTSLTIQCQVDSQVTMMFWYRQQPGQSLTLIATANQGSEATYESGFVIDKFPISRPNLTFSTLTVSNMSPEDSSIYLCSAFDLATNERLFFGSGTQLSVL.

The rearrangement links TRBV28 to TRBJ1-4; TRBD1 might be the D (5 bases). This CDR3 contains 14 residues. Trimming removed 4 bases at V and 4 bases at J, with 10 bases between. Germline CDR1 MDHEN, CDR2 SYDVKM. The CDR3 coding sequence is TGTGCCAGCAGTTCCAGGCAGGGTAATGAAAAACTGTTTTTT. It encodes CASSSRQGNEKLFF.

This clonotype has a handful of counts. The J gene is TRBJ1-1, the V gene TRBV12-3 or TRBV12-4; D gene unclear. V shed 1 base and J shed 6 bases, with 9 bases lying between them. This CDR3 spans 13 amino acids. Here the CDR3 reads CASSLGWVSEAFF. Written as DNA, the CDR3 is TGTGCCAGCAGTTTAGGTTGGGTTTCTGAAGCTTTCTTT.

This chain links TRBV6-4 with TRBJ1-5; D is possibly TRBD1 (6 bases). CDR1 is MRHNA and CDR2 is SNTAGT in the germline V gene. This CDR3 is built from 16 residues. Trimming pared 9 bases from V and 7 bases from J, leaving 25 bases between. CDR3 sequence reads: CAREINRVIRQQPQHF. Written as DNA, the CDR3 is TGTGCCAGGGAAATTAACAGGGTAATTAGGCAGCAGCCCCAGCATTTT.

This clonotype was detected a few times. J is TRBJ1-5 and V is TRBV19, with D possibly matching TRBD1 (5 bases). This CDR3 has 14 residues. Germline V CDR1 and CDR2: LNHDA, SQIVND (reference sequence). The germline V and J ends were trimmed by 5 bases and 4 bases, with 12 bases remaining between them. In DNA form, the CDR3 reads TGTGCCAGTAGTGTCCGGGACGGTAATCAGCCCCAGCATTTT. This sequence encodes CASSVRDGNQPQHF.

The table lists this clonotype with a few counts. The chain joins TRBV30 to TRBJ1-4; no clear D gene. V lost 0 bases and J 8 bases, leaving 10 bases between the germline ends. This CDR3 contains 13 residues. The germline V gene has CDR1 GTSNPN and CDR2 SVGIG (reference sequence). The CDR3 spells CAWSVRGAEKLFF. The CDR3 DNA reads TGTGCCTGGAGTGTTAGAGGTGCCGAAAAACTGTTTTTT.

This clonotype was detected only a few times. V gene TRBV30 combines with J gene TRBJ2-1; D call uncertain. The length of the CDR3 is 14 residues. Trimming left V 8 bases short and J 0 bases short, with 14 bases between. CDR1 and CDR2 (germline): GTSNPN, SVGIG (reference sequence). CDR3 sequence (DNA): TGTGCCGGAAGGTCAAGCGCCTCCTACAATGAGCAGTTCTTC. Encoded protein: CAGRSSASYNEQFF.

CDR3 amino acids: CASSLDSAYEQFF. CDR3 sequence (DNA): TGTGCCAGCAGTTTAGACAGCGCTTACGAGCAGTTCTTC. This rearrangement joins TRBV27 to TRBJ2-1; perhaps TRBD1 as D (5 bases). Trimming pared 2 bases from V and 10 bases from J, leaving 12 bases between. The germline V gene encodes CDR1 MNHEY and CDR2 SMNVEV (reference sequence). There are 13 residues in the CDR3.

V is TRBV11-3 and J is TRBJ2-2; D remains ambiguous. V was shortened by 5 bases and J by 7 bases, with 5 bases between the two germline ends. This CDR3 is built from 11 residues. In germline, CDR1 is SGHNT, CDR2 YENEEA. The CDR3 region is CASSPSGELFF. The DNA of the CDR3 is TGTGCCAGCAGCCCCAGCGGGGAGCTGTTTTTT.

This clonotype has more than one count but fewer than ten. The V call is TRBV6-2 or TRBV6-3, the J call TRBJ2-3; 7 nucleotides agree with TRBD2. The V gene's germline CDR1 is MNHEY and CDR2 SVGEGT. The CDR3 is made up of 16 amino acids. Trimming cost V 6 bases and J 4 bases; bases outside gene matches: 13. The CDR3 region has the DNA TGTGCCAGCAGCTATATAGCGGGTGGGTTGGCAGATACGCAGTATTTT. As protein: CASSYIAGGLADTQYF.

This chain links TRBV6-1 with TRBJ1-1; D is unresolved. CDR1 is MNHNS, CDR2 SASEGT, per germline. V shed 6 bases and J shed 4 bases, with 18 bases lying between them. This CDR3 is built from 15 residues. In nucleotides, the CDR3 is TGTGCCAGCAGCGCTCGACACCGATCAAGCACTGAAGCTTTCTTT. Translating gives CASSARHRSSTEAFF.

This clonotype was counted only a few times. This chain uses TRBV27 with TRBJ1-6; D gene ambiguous. V gave up 3 bases and J gave up 10 bases, with 10 bases separating them. CDR3 size: 13 residues. Germline CDR1 is MNHEY and CDR2 is SMNVEV (reference sequence). The CDR3 is CASSLSPGSPLHF. The DNA of the CDR3 is TGTGCCAGCAGTTTGTCCCCGGGGTCACCCCTCCACTTT.

This clonotype was detected a few times. The rearrangement joins TRBV30 to TRBJ1-1; D remains unclear. Germline loops: CDR1 GTSNPN, CDR2 SVGIG (reference sequence). The V and J ends lost 5 bases and 0 bases respectively, with 13 bases between them. This CDR3 is built from 14 residues. CDR3 coding DNA: TGTGCCTGGTCGGCCGGGCTAATGAACACTGAAGCTTTCTTT. Its protein is CAWSAGLMNTEAFF.

This clonotype is deemed medium-sized (0.01 to 0.1%). The chain employs TRBV30 and TRBJ1-1; no clear D. The CDR3 length is 13 residues. Trimming removed 5 bases from V and 4 bases from J, with 14 bases in between. Germline V gives CDR1 GTSNPN, CDR2 SVGIG (reference sequence). CDR3 nucleotides: TGTGCCTGGGTTGAGCATGGCGTCACTGAAGCTTTCTTT. As protein: CAWVEHGVTEAFF.

The genes are TRBV5-4 and TRBJ2-1, with TRBD2 identical over 11 bases. From germline, CDR1 is SGHNT and CDR2 YYREEE (reference sequence). The CDR3 loop spans 15 amino acids. With V trimmed by 3 bases and J by 6 bases, 5 bases remained unmatched. The CDR3 DNA sequence: TGTGCCAGCAGCTCTACCCTAGCGGGAGGCAATGAGCAGTTCTTC. Translation: CASSSTLAGGNEQFF.

The rearrangement uses TRBV29-1 and TRBJ2-2; 7 nucleotides agree with TRBD1. CDR1 SQVTM and CDR2 ANQGSEA come from the germline V gene. The CDR3 is 14 amino acids. With 8 bases clipped from V and 0 bases from J, the junction kept 6 bases outside the gene matches. The CDR3 DNA reads TGCAGCATTCAAGGGACAGCGAACACCGGGGAGCTGTTTTTT. As protein: CSIQGTANTGELFF.

The genes are TRBV20-1 and TRBJ2-1; 12 bases agree with TRBD2. J was trimmed by 1 base and V by 6 bases; bases with no gene match: 22. This CDR3 is 21 amino acids long. Germline values: CDR1 DFQATT, CDR2 SNEGSKA (reference sequence). DNA for the CDR3: TGCAGTGCCCGGGGCTCTATTGGGTCTAGCGGGAGGGCCAGGTCCTACAATGAGCAGTTCTTC. Translating it yields CSARGSIGSSGRARSYNEQFF.

This sequence joins TRBV6-5 and TRBJ1-1; D gene uncertain. V lost 7 bases to trimming and J lost 5 bases, with 20 bases between them. Germline V gene data show CDR1 as MNHEY and CDR2 as SVGAGI. CDR3 length: 15 residues. CDR3 sequence: CASTPAGKGGTEAFF. CDR3 nucleotides: TGTGCCAGCACCCCCGCCGGAAAGGGAGGGACTGAAGCTTTCTTT.

The chain uses TRBV20-1 and TRBJ2-3; possibly TRBD2 for D (7 bases). Germline lookup yields CDR1 DFQATT and CDR2 SNEGSKA (reference sequence). Trimming shortened V by 6 bases and J by 4 bases, and 17 bases separated the two germline ends. The CDR3 is 14 residues long. The CDR3 DNA is TGCAGTGCGGGGGGGGCCGGGGTGGCAGATACGCAGTATTTT. Translated: CSAGGAGVADTQYF.

This clonotype was counted only a few times. The chain has TRBV6-1 and TRBJ2-6; a weak D match, TRBD2 (5 bases). Looked up from germline, CDR1 is MNHNS and CDR2 is SASEGT. V lost 0 bases and J 4 bases, leaving 10 bases between the germline ends. CDR3 length: 16 residues. The CDR3 bases are TGTGCCAGCAGTGAAGCCCGGGGAGCAGGGGCCAACGTCCTGACTTTC. Protein sequence: CASSEARGAGANVLTF.

Relative to its sample, this clonotype is medium-sized (0.01 to 0.1%). This CDR3 reads CASSWGQGYNEQFF. The DNA of the CDR3 is TGTGCCAGTAGTTGGGGACAGGGGTACAATGAGCAGTTCTTC. V is TRBV19 and J is TRBJ2-1; TRBD1 matches at 10 bases. Germline V lookup: CDR1 LNHDA, CDR2 SQIVND (reference sequence). V dropped 5 bases and J dropped 4; count of bases not matched to a gene: 2. The CDR3 contains 14 residues. The full variable domain, in which reference TRBV19 and TRBJ2-1 provide the parts outside the CDR3, is DGGITQSPKYLFRKEGQNVTLSCEQNLNHDAMYWYRQDPGQGLRLIYYSQIVNDFQKGDIAEGYSVSREKKESFPLTVTSAQKNPTAFYLCASSWGQGYNEQFFGPGTRLTVL.